These T cell receptor beta chains were read from a single sample in a study of blood T cell repertoires in COVID-19. Assay: immunoSEQ multiplex PCR; the TCRdb copy retains only in-frame clones and omits some. Of about 400,000 clones listed, nearly 90% are singletons. Input material: PBMCs or T cells enriched from blood (not recorded which). Every receptor here comes from a woman younger than 35 with acute COVID-19. Both conserved end residues are part of each CDR3. The D gene is left open where the match is weak. A row's size may be missing; if present it is once, few, many or a size class.

d_call: TRBD1; clone_size: once; j_call: TRBJ1-2; cdr3_length: 14; v_call: TRBV5-1; cdr3_nt: TGCGCCAGCAGCTATTCGGGACAGAACTATGGCTACACCTTC; cdr3_aa: CASSYSGQNYGYTF
d_call: TRBD1; clone_size: .; j_call: TRBJ2-1; cdr3_length: 14; v_call: TRBV19; cdr3_nt: TGTGCCAGTAGTACGCAGGGGGCAAGGGGTGAGCAGTTCTTC; cdr3_aa: CASSTQGARGEQFF
d_call: .; clone_size: .; j_call: TRBJ1-2; cdr3_length: 14; v_call: TRBV28; cdr3_nt: TGTGCCAGCAGTTTATACGGCCGGGTTGGCGGCTACACCTTC; cdr3_aa: CASSLYGRVGGYTF
d_call: .; clone_size: .; j_call: TRBJ2-2; cdr3_length: 16; v_call: TRBV5-5; cdr3_nt: TGTGCCAGCAGCTTCGGTAGCGGCGCGAACACCGGGGAGCTGTTTTTT; cdr3_aa: CASSFGSGANTGELFF
d_call: .; clone_size: .; j_call: TRBJ2-7; cdr3_length: 14; v_call: TRBV6-5; cdr3_nt: TGTGCCAGCAGCGGGAGTCACTCACGCTACGAGCAGTACTTC; cdr3_aa: CASSGSHSRYEQYF
d_call: TRBD1; clone_size: .; j_call: TRBJ1-1; cdr3_length: 14; v_call: TRBV27; cdr3_nt: TGTGCCAGCAGCCCGGACAGGGGATGGTCTGAAGCTTTCTTT; cdr3_aa: CASSPDRGWSEAFF
d_call: TRBD1; clone_size: .; j_call: TRBJ2-2; cdr3_length: 16; v_call: TRBV18; cdr3_nt: TGTGCCAGCTCACTCGGGGACAGCAAGAACACCGGGGAGCTGTTTTTT; cdr3_aa: CASSLGDSKNTGELFF
d_call: .; clone_size: few; j_call: TRBJ1-5; cdr3_length: 14; v_call: TRBV5-4; cdr3_nt: TGTGCCAGCAGCTGGGCGGGCGGAAATCAGCCCCAGCATTTT; cdr3_aa: CASSWAGGNQPQHF
d_call: .; clone_size: .; j_call: TRBJ2-5; cdr3_length: 15; v_call: TRBV28; cdr3_nt: TGTGCCAGCAGTTTACCGGGACATAACCAAGAGACCCAGTACTTC; cdr3_aa: CASSLPGHNQETQYF
d_call: TRBD1; clone_size: .; j_call: TRBJ2-7; cdr3_length: 15; v_call: TRBV28; cdr3_nt: TGTGCCAGCAGTTTAGCCGGGACAGGGGAGGTCGAGCAGTACTTC; cdr3_aa: CASSLAGTGEVEQYF
d_call: .; clone_size: .; j_call: TRBJ2-2; cdr3_length: 14; v_call: TRBV5-1; cdr3_nt: TGCGCCAGCAGCTTGGTGGGCGTCACCGGGGAGCTGTTTTTT; cdr3_aa: CASSLVGVTGELFF
d_call: .; clone_size: .; j_call: TRBJ2-7; cdr3_length: 14; v_call: TRBV3-1/TRBV3-2; cdr3_nt: TGTGCCAGCAGCCAAGTAAGTCCCCAGGGAAGACAGTACTTC; cdr3_aa: CASSQVSPQGRQYF
d_call: .; clone_size: .; j_call: TRBJ2-7; cdr3_length: 13; v_call: TRBV28; cdr3_nt: TGTGCCAGCACCTCGGGTCTTCTCTACGAGCAGTACTTC; cdr3_aa: CASTSGLLYEQYF
d_call: .; clone_size: .; j_call: TRBJ1-2; cdr3_length: 16; v_call: TRBV6-5; cdr3_nt: TGTGCCAGCAGTTACGGGGGGGGAAGGATGGGCTATGGCTACACCTTC; cdr3_aa: CASSYGGGRMGYGYTF
d_call: .; clone_size: .; j_call: TRBJ1-6; cdr3_length: 14; v_call: TRBV3-1/TRBV3-2; cdr3_nt: TGTGCCAGCAGCCGGGACACTCTCGATTCACCCCTCCACTTT; cdr3_aa: CASSRDTLDSPLHF
d_call: .; clone_size: .; j_call: TRBJ1-1; cdr3_length: 14; v_call: TRBV5-1; cdr3_nt: TGCGCCAGCAGCCCCCAGCGGGGGAGCACTGAAGCTTTCTTT; cdr3_aa: CASSPQRGSTEAFF
d_call: TRBD1; clone_size: .; j_call: TRBJ2-2; cdr3_length: 14; v_call: TRBV5-4; cdr3_nt: TGTGCCAGCAGCGTCGGGACAGCCACCGGGGAGCTGTTTTTT; cdr3_aa: CASSVGTATGELFF
d_call: TRBD2; clone_size: .; j_call: TRBJ2-5; cdr3_length: 13; v_call: TRBV29-1; cdr3_nt: TGCAGCGTTGAGGGCGGGAGGCGAGAGACCCAGTACTTC; cdr3_aa: CSVEGGRRETQYF